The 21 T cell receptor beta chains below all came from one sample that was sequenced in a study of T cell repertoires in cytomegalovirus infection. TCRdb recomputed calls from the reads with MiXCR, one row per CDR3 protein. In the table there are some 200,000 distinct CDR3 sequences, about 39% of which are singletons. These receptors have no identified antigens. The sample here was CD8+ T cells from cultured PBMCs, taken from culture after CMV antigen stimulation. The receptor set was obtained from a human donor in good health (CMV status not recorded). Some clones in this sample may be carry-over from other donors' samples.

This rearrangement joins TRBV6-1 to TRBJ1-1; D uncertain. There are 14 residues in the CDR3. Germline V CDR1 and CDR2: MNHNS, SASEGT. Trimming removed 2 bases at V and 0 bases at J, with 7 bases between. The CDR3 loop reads CASSERGMNTEAFF. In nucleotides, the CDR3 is TGTGCCAGCAGTGAAAGAGGTATGAACACTGAAGCTTTCTTT.

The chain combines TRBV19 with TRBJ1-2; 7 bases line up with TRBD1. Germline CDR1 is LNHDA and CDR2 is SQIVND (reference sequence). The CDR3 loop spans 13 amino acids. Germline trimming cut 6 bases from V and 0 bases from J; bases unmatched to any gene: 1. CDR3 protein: CASRGTANYGYTF. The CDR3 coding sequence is TGTGCCAGTAGAGGGACAGCTAACTATGGCTACACCTTC.

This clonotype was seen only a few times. CDR3: CAISELDPVDEQFF. DNA of the CDR3: TGTGCCATCAGTGAGCTAGACCCCGTAGATGAGCAGTTCTTC. The J gene is TRBJ2-1, the V gene TRBV10-3; the D is unclear. The CDR3 sequence is 14 residues long. Between the trimmed V and J ends, which lost 2 bases and 8 bases, there was a span of 13 bases. Germline CDR1 reads ENHRY; CDR2 reads SYGVKD.

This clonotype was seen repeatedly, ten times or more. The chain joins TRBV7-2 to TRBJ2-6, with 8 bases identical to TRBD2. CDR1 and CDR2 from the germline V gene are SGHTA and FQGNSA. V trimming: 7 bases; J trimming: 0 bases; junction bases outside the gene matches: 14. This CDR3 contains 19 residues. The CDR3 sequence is CASILGGLAGTSGANVLTF. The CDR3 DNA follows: TGTGCCAGCATCCTAGGTGGGCTAGCGGGCACCTCTGGGGCCAACGTCCTGACTTTC.

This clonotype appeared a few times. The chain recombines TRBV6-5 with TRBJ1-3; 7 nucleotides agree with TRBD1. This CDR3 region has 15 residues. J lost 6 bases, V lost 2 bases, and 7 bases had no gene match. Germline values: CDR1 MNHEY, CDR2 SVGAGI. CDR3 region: CASSYGTGEENTIYF. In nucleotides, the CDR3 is TGTGCCAGCAGTTACGGAACAGGGGAGGAAAACACCATATATTTT.

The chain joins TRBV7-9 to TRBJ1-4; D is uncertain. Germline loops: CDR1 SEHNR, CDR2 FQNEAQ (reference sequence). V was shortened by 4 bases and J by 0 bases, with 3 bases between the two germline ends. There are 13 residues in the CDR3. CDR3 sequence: CASSSSTNEKLFF. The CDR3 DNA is TGTGCCAGCAGCTCCTCAACTAATGAAAAACTGTTTTTT.

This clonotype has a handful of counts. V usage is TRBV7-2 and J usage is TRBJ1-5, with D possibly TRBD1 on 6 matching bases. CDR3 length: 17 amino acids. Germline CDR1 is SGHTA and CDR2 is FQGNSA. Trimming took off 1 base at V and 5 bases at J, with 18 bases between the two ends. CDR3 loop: CASSLVGVTGGDQPQHF. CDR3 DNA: TGTGCCAGCAGCTTAGTGGGGGTGACAGGCGGGGATCAGCCCCAGCATTTT.

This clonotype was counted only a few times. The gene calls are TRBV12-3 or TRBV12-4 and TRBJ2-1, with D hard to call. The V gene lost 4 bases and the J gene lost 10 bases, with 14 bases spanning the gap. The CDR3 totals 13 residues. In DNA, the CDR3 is TGTGCCAGCAGTTCCCCACCGGACCGGGAGCAGTTCTTC. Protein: CASSSPPDREQFF.

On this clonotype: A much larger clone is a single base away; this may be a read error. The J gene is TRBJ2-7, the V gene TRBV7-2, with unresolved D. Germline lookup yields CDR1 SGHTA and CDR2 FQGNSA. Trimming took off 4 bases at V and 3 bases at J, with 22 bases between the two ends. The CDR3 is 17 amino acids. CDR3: CTSSSRPTAAAYYEQYF. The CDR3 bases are TGTACCAGCAGCTCACGCCCCACGGCGGCAGCCTACTACGAGCAGTACTTC.

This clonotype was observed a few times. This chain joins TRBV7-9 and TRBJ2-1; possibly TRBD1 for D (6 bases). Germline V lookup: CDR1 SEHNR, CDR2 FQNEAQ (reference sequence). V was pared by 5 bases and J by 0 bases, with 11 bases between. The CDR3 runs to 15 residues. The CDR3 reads CASSPGQYSYNEQFF. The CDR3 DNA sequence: TGTGCCAGCAGCCCAGGACAGTACTCCTACAATGAGCAGTTCTTC.

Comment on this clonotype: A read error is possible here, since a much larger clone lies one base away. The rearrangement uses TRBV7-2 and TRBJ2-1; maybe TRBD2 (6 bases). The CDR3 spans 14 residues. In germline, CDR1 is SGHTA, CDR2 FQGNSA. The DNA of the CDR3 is TGTGCCAGCAGCTTACCGGGACTGTACAATGAGCAGTGCTTC. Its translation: CASSLPGLYNEQCF.

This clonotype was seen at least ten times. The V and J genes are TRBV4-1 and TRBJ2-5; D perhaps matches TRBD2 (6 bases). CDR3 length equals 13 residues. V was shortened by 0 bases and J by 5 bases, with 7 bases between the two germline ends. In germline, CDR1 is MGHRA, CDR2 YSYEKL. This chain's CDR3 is CASSQEGRETQYF. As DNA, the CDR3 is TGCGCCAGCAGCCAAGAAGGGAGGGAGACCCAGTACTTC.

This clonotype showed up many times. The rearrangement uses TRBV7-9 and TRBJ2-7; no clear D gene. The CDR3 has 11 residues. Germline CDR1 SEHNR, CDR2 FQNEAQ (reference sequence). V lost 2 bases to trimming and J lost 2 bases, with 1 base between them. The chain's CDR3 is CASSLTYEQYF. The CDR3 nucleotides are TGTGCCAGCAGCTTAACCTACGAGCAGTACTTC.

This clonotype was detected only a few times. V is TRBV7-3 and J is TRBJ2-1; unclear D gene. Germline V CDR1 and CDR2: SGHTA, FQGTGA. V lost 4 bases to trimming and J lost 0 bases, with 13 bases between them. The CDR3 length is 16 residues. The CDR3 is CASSSLPVSSYNEQFF. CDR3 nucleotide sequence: TGTGCCAGCAGCTCTCTCCCGGTTAGCTCCTACAATGAGCAGTTCTTC.

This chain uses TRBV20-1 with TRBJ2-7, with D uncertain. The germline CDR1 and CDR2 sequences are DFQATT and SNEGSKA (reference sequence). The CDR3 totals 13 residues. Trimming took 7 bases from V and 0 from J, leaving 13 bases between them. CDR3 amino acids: CSVRWSSSYEQYF. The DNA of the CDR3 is TGCAGTGTCAGGTGGTCTAGCTCCTACGAGCAGTACTTC.

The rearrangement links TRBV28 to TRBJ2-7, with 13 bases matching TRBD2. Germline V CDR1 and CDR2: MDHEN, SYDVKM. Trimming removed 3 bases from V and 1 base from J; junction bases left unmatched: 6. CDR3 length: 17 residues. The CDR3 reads CASSFILAGGLSYEQYF. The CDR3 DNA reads TGTGCCAGCAGTTTTATACTAGCGGGAGGGTTATCCTACGAGCAGTACTTC.

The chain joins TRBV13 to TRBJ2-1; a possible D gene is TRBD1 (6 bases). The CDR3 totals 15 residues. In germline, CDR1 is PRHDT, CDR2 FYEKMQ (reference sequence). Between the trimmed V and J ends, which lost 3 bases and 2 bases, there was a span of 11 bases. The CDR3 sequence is CASSFRGGPYNEQFF. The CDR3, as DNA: TGTGCCAGCAGCTTCAGGGGTGGACCCTACAATGAGCAGTTCTTC.

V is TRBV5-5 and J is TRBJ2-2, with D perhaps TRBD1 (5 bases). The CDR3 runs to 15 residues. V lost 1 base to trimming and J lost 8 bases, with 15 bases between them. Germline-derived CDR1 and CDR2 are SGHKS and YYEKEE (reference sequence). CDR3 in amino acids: CASSLRGRGSGELFF. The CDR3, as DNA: TGTGCCAGCAGCTTGAGGGGCCGCGGCTCTGGGGAGCTGTTTTTT.

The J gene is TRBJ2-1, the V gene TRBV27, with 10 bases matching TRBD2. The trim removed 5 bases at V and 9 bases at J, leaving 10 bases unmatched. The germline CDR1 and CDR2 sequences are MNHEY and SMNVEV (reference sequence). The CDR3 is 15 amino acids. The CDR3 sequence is CASSHPSGSIGEQFF. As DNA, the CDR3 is TGTGCCAGCAGTCACCCTAGCGGGAGTATTGGTGAGCAGTTCTTC.

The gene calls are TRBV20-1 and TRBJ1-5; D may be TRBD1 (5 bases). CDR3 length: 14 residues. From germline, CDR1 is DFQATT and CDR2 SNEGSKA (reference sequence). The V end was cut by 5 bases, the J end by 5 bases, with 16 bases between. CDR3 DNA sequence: TGCAGTGCTCTTGACACGGCGGGGGATCAGCCCCAGCATTTT. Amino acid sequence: CSALDTAGDQPQHF.

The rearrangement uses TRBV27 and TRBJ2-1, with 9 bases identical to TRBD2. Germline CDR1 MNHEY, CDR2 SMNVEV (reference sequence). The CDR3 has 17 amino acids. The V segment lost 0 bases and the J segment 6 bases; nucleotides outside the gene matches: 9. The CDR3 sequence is CASSLSLAGEGTNEQFF. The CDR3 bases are TGTGCCAGCAGTTTATCGTTAGCGGGAGAGGGCACCAATGAGCAGTTCTTC.